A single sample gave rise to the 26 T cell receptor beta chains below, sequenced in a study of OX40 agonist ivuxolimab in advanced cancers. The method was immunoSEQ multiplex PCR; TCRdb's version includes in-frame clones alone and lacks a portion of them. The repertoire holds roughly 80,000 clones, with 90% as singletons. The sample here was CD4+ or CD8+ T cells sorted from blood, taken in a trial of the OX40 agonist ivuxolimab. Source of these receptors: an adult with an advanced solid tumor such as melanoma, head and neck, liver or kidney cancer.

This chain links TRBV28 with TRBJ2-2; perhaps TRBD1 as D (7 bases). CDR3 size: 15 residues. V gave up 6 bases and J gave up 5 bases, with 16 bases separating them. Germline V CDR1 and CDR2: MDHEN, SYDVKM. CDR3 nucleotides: TGTGCCAGCAGCCCCCCGGAGGGGGCTACCGGGGAGCTGTTTTTT. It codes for CASSPPEGATGELFF.

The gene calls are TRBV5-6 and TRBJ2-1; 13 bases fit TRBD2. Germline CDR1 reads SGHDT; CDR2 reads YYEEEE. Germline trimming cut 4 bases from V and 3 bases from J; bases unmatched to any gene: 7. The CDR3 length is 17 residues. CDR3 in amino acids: CASSLGLAGTRYNEQFF. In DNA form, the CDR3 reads TGTGCCAGCAGCCTGGGACTAGCGGGAACACGCTACAATGAGCAGTTCTTC.

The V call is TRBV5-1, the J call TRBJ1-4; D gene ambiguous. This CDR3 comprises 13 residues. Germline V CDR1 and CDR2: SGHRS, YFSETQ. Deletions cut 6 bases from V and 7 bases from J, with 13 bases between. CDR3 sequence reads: CASKMGEPEKLFF. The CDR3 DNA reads TGCGCCAGCAAAATGGGAGAACCTGAAAAACTGTTTTTT.

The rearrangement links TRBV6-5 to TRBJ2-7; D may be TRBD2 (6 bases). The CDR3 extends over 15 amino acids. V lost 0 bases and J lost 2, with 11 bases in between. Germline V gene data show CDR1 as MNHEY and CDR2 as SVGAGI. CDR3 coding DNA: TGTGCCAGCAGTTACTCCCCCAGCGGGCCCTACGAGCAGTACTTC. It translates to CASSYSPSGPYEQYF.

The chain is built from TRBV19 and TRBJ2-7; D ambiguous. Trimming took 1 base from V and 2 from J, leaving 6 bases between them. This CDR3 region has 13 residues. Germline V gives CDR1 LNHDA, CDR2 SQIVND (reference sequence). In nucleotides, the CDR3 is TGTGCCAGTAGTATAGCCGCAGCCTACGAGCAGTACTTC. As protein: CASSIAAAYEQYF.

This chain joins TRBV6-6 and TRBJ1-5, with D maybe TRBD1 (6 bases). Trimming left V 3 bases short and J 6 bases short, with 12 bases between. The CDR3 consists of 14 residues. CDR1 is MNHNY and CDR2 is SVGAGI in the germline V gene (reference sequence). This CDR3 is CASSYGGQVQPQHF. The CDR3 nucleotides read TGTGCCAGCAGTTATGGGGGGCAAGTTCAGCCCCAGCATTTT.

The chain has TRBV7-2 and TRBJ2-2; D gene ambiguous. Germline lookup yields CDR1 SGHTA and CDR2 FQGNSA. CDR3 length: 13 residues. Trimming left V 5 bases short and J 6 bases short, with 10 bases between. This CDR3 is CASSPFSSGELFF. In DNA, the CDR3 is TGTGCCAGCAGCCCCTTCAGCTCCGGGGAGCTGTTTTTT.

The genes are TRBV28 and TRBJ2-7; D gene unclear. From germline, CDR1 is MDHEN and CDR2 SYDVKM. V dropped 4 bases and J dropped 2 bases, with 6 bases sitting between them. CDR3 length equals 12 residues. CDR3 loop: CASSSPAYEQYF. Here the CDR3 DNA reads TGTGCCAGCAGTTCCCCGGCCTACGAGCAGTACTTC.

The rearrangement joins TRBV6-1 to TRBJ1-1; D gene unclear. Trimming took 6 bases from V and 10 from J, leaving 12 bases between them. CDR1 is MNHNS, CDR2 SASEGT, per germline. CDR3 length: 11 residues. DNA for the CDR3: TGTGCCAGCAGGAACCAGATGGGAGCTTTCTTT. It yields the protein CASRNQMGAFF.

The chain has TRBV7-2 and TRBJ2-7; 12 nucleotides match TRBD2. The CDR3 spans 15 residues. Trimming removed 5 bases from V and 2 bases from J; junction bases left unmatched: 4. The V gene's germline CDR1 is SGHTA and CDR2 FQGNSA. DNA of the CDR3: TGTGCCAGCAGCCCTACTAGCGGGAGGACCTACGAGCAGTACTTC. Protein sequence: CASSPTSGRTYEQYF.

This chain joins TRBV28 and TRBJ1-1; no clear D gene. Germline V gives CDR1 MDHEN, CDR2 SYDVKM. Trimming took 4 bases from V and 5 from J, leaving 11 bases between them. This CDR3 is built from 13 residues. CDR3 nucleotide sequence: TGTGCCAGCAGTTCCCCCCATTGGACTGAAGCTTTCTTT. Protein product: CASSSPHWTEAFF.

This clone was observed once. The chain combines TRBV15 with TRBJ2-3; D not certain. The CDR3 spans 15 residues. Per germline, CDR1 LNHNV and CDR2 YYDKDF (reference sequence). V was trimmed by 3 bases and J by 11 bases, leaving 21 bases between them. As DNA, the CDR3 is TGTGCCACCAGCAGCCAAACGCGGAGTGCGCAAGAGCAGTATTTT. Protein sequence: CATSSQTRSAQEQYF.

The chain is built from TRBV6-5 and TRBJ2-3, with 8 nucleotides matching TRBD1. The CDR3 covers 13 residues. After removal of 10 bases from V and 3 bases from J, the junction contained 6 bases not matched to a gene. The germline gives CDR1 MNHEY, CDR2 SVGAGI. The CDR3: CATKTGVTDTQYF. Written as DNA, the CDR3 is TGTGCCACCAAGACAGGGGTAACAGATACGCAGTATTTT.

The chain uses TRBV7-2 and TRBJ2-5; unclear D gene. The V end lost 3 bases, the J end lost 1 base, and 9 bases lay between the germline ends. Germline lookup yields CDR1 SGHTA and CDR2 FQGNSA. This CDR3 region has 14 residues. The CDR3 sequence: CASSFSYSQETQYF. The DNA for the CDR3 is TGTGCCAGCAGCTTCAGTTATTCCCAAGAGACCCAGTACTTC.

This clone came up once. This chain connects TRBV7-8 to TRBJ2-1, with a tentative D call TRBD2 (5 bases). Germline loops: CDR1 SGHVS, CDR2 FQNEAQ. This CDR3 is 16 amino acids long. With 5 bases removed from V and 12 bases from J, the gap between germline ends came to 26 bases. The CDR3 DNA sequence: TGTGCCAGCAGCCCTCGACTACCACCCCAAGGGTTGGGGCAGTTCTTC. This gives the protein CASSPRLPPQGLGQFF. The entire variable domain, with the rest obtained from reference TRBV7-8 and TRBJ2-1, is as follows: GAGVSQSPRYKVAKRGQDVALRCDPISGHVSLFWYQQALGQGPEFLTYFQNEAQLDKSGLPSDRFFAERPEGSVSTLKIQRTQQEDSAVYLCASSPRLPPQGLGQFFGPGTRLTVL.

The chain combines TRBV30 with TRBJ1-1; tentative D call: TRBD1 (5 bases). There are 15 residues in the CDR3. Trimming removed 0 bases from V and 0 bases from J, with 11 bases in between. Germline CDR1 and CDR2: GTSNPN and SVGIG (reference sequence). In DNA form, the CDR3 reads TGTGCCTGGAGTGTGGTAGGGACTTTGAACACTGAAGCTTTCTTT. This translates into CAWSVVGTLNTEAFF.

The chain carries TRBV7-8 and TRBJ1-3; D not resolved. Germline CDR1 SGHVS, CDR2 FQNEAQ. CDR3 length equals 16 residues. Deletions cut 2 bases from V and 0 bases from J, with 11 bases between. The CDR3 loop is CASSLSGLFSGNTIYF. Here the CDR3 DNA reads TGTGCCAGCAGCTTATCAGGACTGTTCTCTGGAAACACCATATATTTT.

This CDR3 is CASKRRGGGESETQYF. The CDR3 DNA follows: TGTGCCAGCAAGAGGCGTGGAGGGGGCGAGTCCGAGACCCAGTACTTC. V usage is TRBV2 and J usage is TRBJ2-5, with a tentative D call TRBD1 (7 bases). V was trimmed by 7 bases and J by 5 bases, leaving 23 bases between them. The CDR3 sequence is 16 residues long. In germline, CDR1 is SNHLY, CDR2 FYNNEI.

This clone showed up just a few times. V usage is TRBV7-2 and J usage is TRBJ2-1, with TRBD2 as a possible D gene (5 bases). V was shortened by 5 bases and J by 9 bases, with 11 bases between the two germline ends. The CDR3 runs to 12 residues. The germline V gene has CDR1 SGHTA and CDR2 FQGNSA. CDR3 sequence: CASSMSSGEQFF. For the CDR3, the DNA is TGTGCCAGCAGCATGTCGAGCGGTGAGCAGTTCTTC.

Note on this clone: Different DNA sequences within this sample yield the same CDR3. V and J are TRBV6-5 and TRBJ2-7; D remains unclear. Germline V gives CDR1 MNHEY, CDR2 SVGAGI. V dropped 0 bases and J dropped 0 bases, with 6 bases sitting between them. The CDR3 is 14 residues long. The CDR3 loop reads CASSYSVLSYEQYF. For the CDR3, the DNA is TGTGCCAGCAGTTACTCGGTCCTCTCCTACGAGCAGTACTTC.

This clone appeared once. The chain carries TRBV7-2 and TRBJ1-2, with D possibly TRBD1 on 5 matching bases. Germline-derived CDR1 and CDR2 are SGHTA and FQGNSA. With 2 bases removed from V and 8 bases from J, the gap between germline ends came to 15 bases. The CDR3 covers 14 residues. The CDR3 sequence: CASSLPGRAGGYTF. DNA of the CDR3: TGTGCCAGCAGCTTACCGGGGCGTGCAGGGGGCTACACCTTC.

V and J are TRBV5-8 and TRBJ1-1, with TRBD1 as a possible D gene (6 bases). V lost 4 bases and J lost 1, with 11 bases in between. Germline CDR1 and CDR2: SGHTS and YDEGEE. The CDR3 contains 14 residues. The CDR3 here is CASSTRGANTEAFF. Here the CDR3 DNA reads TGTGCCAGCAGCACCCGGGGGGCGAACACTGAAGCTTTCTTT.

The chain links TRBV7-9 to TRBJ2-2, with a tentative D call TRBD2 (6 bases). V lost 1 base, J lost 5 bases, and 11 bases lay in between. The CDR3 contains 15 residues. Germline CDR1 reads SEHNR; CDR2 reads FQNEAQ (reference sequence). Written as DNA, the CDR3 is TGTGCCAGCAGCTTAGTAGGGAGGATTACCGGGGAGCTGTTTTTT. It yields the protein CASSLVGRITGELFF.

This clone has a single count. The CDR3 DNA reads as TGTGCCAGCAGAACCGGGACAGGGAAGAACACCATATATTTT. Amino acids: CASRTGTGKNTIYF. V usage is TRBV27 and J usage is TRBJ1-3, with 9 bases matching TRBD1. The V gene end was trimmed by 6 bases and the J gene end by 7 bases; junction bases not matched to a gene: 7. The CDR3 extends over 14 amino acids. Germline assignment: CDR1 MNHEY and CDR2 SMNVEV (reference sequence).

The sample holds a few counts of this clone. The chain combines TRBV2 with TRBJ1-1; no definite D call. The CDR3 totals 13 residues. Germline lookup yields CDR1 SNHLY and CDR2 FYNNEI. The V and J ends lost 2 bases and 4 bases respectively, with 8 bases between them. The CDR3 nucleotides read TGTGCCAGCAGTGAACAGGCGGGCACTGAAGCTTTCTTT. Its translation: CASSEQAGTEAFF.

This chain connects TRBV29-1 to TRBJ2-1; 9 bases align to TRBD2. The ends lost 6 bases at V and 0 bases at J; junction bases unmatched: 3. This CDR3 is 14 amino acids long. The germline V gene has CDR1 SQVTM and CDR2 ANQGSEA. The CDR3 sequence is CSVAGGSSYNEQFF. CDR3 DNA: TGCAGCGTGGCGGGGGGGAGCTCCTACAATGAGCAGTTCTTC.